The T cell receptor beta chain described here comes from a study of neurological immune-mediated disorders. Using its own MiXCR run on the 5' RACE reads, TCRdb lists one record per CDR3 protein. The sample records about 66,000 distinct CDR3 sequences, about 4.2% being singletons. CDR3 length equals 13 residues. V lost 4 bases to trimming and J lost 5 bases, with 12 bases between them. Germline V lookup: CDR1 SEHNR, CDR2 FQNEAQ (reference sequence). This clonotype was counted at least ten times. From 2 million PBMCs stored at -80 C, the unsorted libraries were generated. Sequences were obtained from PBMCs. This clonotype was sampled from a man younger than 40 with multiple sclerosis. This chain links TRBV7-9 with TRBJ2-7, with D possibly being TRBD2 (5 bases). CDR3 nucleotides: TGTGCCAGCAGCTCATTTGCGGGTAACGAGCAGTACTTC. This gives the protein CASSSFAGNEQYF.